This passage covers 21 T cell receptor beta chains from one sample sequenced in a study of blood T cell repertoires in COVID-19. Only in-frame clones appear in the TCRdb table, and some are missing; sequencing was by immunoSEQ multiplex PCR. This sample has about 87,000 clones, with around 75% found just once. Source material: peripheral blood. The receptors originated from a woman aged 45-60 years with acute or convalescent COVID-19.

The chain recombines TRBV7-9 with TRBJ2-7; possible D gene TRBD1, 6 bases. The CDR3 runs to 14 residues. Per germline, CDR1 SEHNR and CDR2 FQNEAQ (reference sequence). V lost 2 bases to trimming and J lost 5 bases, with 13 bases between them. CDR3 sequence reads: CASSLFAGADEQYF. The CDR3 DNA reads as TGTGCCAGCAGCTTATTTGCAGGGGCAGACGAGCAGTACTTC.

The CDR3 bases are TGTGCCACCAGTGACTCCGGGACAGGCCCCTCCACAGATACGCAGTATTTT. It specifies CATSDSGTGPSTDTQYF. The chain is built from TRBV24-1 and TRBJ2-3, with 8 bases aligning to TRBD1. Per the germline V gene, CDR1 is KGHDR and CDR2 is SFDVKD. The trim removed 4 bases at V and 2 bases at J, leaving 10 bases unmatched. The CDR3 spans 17 residues.

J is TRBJ2-5 and V is TRBV5-1; D might be TRBD1 (6 bases). Trimming pared 0 bases from V and 2 bases from J, leaving 8 bases between. The CDR3 loop spans 14 amino acids. CDR1 is SGHRS and CDR2 is YFSETQ in the germline V gene. CDR3 sequence reads: CASSLGTAQETQYF. The DNA of the CDR3 is TGCGCCAGCAGCTTGGGGACAGCTCAAGAGACCCAGTACTTC. The full variable domain, with the rest looked up from reference TRBV5-1 and TRBJ2-5, is KAGVTQTPRYLIKTRGQQVTLSCSPISGHRSVSWYQQTPGQGLQFLFEYFSETQRNKGNFPGRFSGRQFSNSRSEMNVSTLELGDSALYLCASSLGTAQETQYFGPGTRLLVL.

The chain carries TRBV4-1 and TRBJ1-2; 7 bases are shared with TRBD1. V dropped 4 bases and J dropped 8; count of bases not matched to a gene: 16. The CDR3 runs 16 residues. Germline lookup yields CDR1 MGHRA and CDR2 YSYEKL. CDR3 loop: CASSLRTGEGLGGYTF. The CDR3 DNA reads TGCGCCAGCAGCCTTAGGACAGGCGAGGGATTGGGGGGCTACACCTTC.

This chain connects TRBV2 to TRBJ1-6, with TRBD1 matching over 10 bases. Germline CDR1 is SNHLY and CDR2 is FYNNEI. V dropped 3 bases and J dropped 9; count of bases not matched to a gene: 5. The CDR3 consists of 15 residues. CDR3 in amino acids: CASSDQGQGTSPLHF. In DNA, the CDR3 is TGTGCCAGCAGTGATCAGGGACAGGGGACTTCACCCCTCCACTTT.

In this sample, this clone turned up once. The V call is TRBV5-6, the J call TRBJ1-4; 9 bases are shared with TRBD1. Germline-derived CDR1 and CDR2 are SGHDT and YYEEEE. V was clipped by 3 bases and J by 5 bases; unmatched bases: 11. This CDR3 contains 17 residues. This CDR3 reads CASSSLRDRGENEKLFF. CDR3 bases: TGTGCCAGCAGCTCGCTCCGCGACAGGGGGGAGAATGAAAAACTGTTTTTT.

The chain recombines TRBV27 with TRBJ1-1, with 9 bases aligning to TRBD1. This CDR3 spans 15 amino acids. J lost 0 bases, V lost 8 bases, and 7 bases had no gene match. CDR1 is MNHEY, CDR2 SMNVEV, per germline (reference sequence). The CDR3 region is CASRAGQGVNTEAFF. Here the CDR3 DNA reads TGTGCCAGCCGGGCGGGACAGGGCGTGAACACTGAAGCTTTCTTT.

The chain couples TRBV6-6 to TRBJ1-2, with 8 bases matching TRBD1. The CDR3 contains 15 residues. Germline V lookup: CDR1 MNHNY, CDR2 SVGAGI (reference sequence). The V gene end was trimmed by 4 bases and the J gene end by 8 bases; junction bases not matched to a gene: 12. The CDR3 DNA is TGTGCCAGCAGTTTCCGGACAGGGTCGTCCGAGGGCTACACCTTC. It is translated as CASSFRTGSSEGYTF.

The DNA of the CDR3 is TGTGCCAGTAGACAGGGATATGAAAAACTGTTTTTT. Protein product: CASRQGYEKLFF. This rearrangement joins TRBV19 to TRBJ1-4; D may be TRBD1 (6 bases). V lost 6 bases, J lost 6 bases, and 8 bases lay in between. Germline lookup yields CDR1 LNHDA and CDR2 SQIVND (reference sequence). The CDR3 runs to 12 residues.

V and J are TRBV3-1 (or the pseudogene TRBV3-2) and TRBJ1-1; perhaps TRBD1 as D (6 bases). Trimming shortened V by 4 bases and J by 6 bases, and 12 bases separated the two germline ends. The CDR3 sequence is 13 residues long. CDR1 and CDR2 from the germline V gene are LGHDT and YNNKEL (reference sequence). The CDR3 protein is CASSPRDIPEAFF. The CDR3 DNA follows: TGTGCCAGCAGCCCCCGGGACATTCCTGAAGCTTTCTTT.

V usage is TRBV6-5 and J usage is TRBJ2-7; no definite D call. The CDR3 contains 13 residues. V lost 4 bases and J 0 bases, leaving 7 bases between the germline ends. The germline V gene has CDR1 MNHEY and CDR2 SVGAGI. The CDR3 bases are TGTGCCAGCAGTTTACAGAACTCCTACGAGCAGTACTTC. Translating it yields CASSLQNSYEQYF.

This clone was observed a few times. This chain uses TRBV10-3 with TRBJ2-3, with 10 bases identical to TRBD2. Germline V gene sequence: CDR1 ENHRY, CDR2 SYGVKD. Germline trimming cut 10 bases from V and 6 bases from J; bases unmatched to any gene: 13. This CDR3 spans 15 amino acids. CDR3 DNA sequence: TGTGCCACCAATAGCGGGGGGCCCTCTAAGGATACGCAGTATTTT. This translates into CATNSGGPSKDTQYF.

The V call is TRBV7-2, the J call TRBJ1-6; D gene ambiguous. This CDR3 has 19 amino acids. V was clipped by 5 bases and J by 0 bases, with 20 bases between them. CDR1 SGHTA and CDR2 FQGNSA come from the germline V gene. The DNA for the CDR3 is TGTGCCAGCAGCCTCTTCGAACCCCAGTCGGGCTCCTATAATTCACCCCTCCACTTT. Translation gives CASSLFEPQSGSYNSPLHF.

The rearrangement links TRBV6-5 to TRBJ1-6; 7 nucleotides line up with TRBD1. Germline V gene lookup returns CDR1 MNHEY and CDR2 SVGAGI. The J segment lost 9 bases and the V segment lost 6 bases, leaving 11 bases of the junction unmatched. The CDR3 loop spans 15 amino acids. The CDR3 spells CASRRQGRVLSPLHF. As DNA, the CDR3 is TGTGCCAGCAGGAGACAGGGAAGGGTTCTTTCACCCCTCCACTTT.

The rearrangement links TRBV9 to TRBJ1-1; no clear D. Trimming removed 0 bases at V and 5 bases at J, with 8 bases between. CDR1 is SGDLS and CDR2 is YYNGEE in the germline V gene. The CDR3 runs 13 residues. The CDR3 sequence: CASSVVEATEAFF. As DNA, the CDR3 is TGTGCCAGCAGCGTAGTTGAGGCTACTGAAGCTTTCTTT.

The chain joins TRBV30 to TRBJ1-5; TRBD1 aligns across 10 bases. CDR1 is GTSNPN and CDR2 is SVGIG in the germline V gene (reference sequence). V lost 7 bases, J lost 3 bases, and 3 bases stayed unmatched. CDR3 length: 13 residues. The DNA for the CDR3 is TGTGCCTTGACAGGGGGCGCCAATCAGCCCCAGCATTTT. As protein: CALTGGANQPQHF.

The J gene is TRBJ2-2, the V gene TRBV24-1; D not certain. The germline gives CDR1 KGHDR, CDR2 SFDVKD. V shed 4 bases and J shed 4 bases, with 9 bases lying between them. The CDR3 length is 14 residues. The CDR3 region is CATSDSASTGELFF. The DNA for the CDR3 is TGTGCCACCAGTGACAGTGCCTCCACCGGGGAGCTGTTTTTT.

The chain links TRBV7-9 to TRBJ2-3; 11 nucleotides align to TRBD2. With 4 bases clipped from V and 0 bases from J, the junction kept 3 bases outside the gene matches. CDR1 is SEHNR and CDR2 is FQNEAQ in the germline V gene (reference sequence). This CDR3 contains 16 residues. DNA for the CDR3: TGTGCCAGCAGCTCCTGGACTAGCGGGAGCACAGATACGCAGTATTTT. This codes for CASSSWTSGSTDTQYF.

Points on this clone: The DNA is omitted, as the CDR3 cannot be located on it reliably, and the CDR3 follows TCRdb's listing. The V call is TRBV18, the J call TRBJ2-7; the table's D call TRBD2 went unverified against the DNA. The CDR3 adds up to 15 amino acids, both ends counted. The germline gives CDR1 KGHSH, CDR2 LQKENI. The CDR3 protein is CASTSGGYSSYEQYF.

By share of the sample, this clone is medium-sized (0.01 to 0.1%). This chain uses TRBV6-5 with TRBJ1-1; D might be TRBD1 (5 bases). From germline, CDR1 is MNHEY and CDR2 SVGAGI. V was pared by 8 bases and J by 5 bases, with 15 bases between. This CDR3 is 13 amino acids long. The CDR3, as DNA: TGTGCCAGCTATCAGGGTGGAACGACTGAAGCTTTCTTT. This gives the protein CASYQGGTTEAFF.

DNA of the CDR3: TGTGCCTTAATCAACACTGAAGCTTTCTTT. Translated, it gives CALINTEAFF. This sequence joins TRBV30 and TRBJ1-1; no clear D gene. The V gene lost 7 bases and the J gene lost 2 bases, with 5 bases spanning the gap. The CDR3 spans 10 residues. CDR1 is GTSNPN and CDR2 is SVGIG in the germline V gene (reference sequence).